This is a list of T cell receptor beta chains from one sample in a study of response to subunit inactivated influenza vaccine. TCRdb itself ran the RT-PCR reads through MiXCR, one entry per CDR3 protein. The table has more than 400,000 distinct CDR3 sequences, around 7.9% seen once. Sequences were derived from PBMCs from blood, sampled around 25 months after vaccination. The receptors shown here come from a man in his fifties or sixties who received an inactivated influenza vaccine. Both conserved end residues are part of each CDR3.

v_call: TRBV4-3; cdr3_aa: CASSQESIEVGELFF
v_call: TRBV5-1; cdr3_aa: CASSPGLAGYDTQYF
v_call: TRBV12-3/TRBV12-4; cdr3_aa: CASSHPGLAGRTNTQYF
v_call: TRBV5-1; cdr3_aa: CASSLRDGANVLTF
v_call: TRBV9; cdr3_aa: CASSRTAGTSGGRLFF
v_call: TRBV5-1; cdr3_aa: CASSLVGLPEEQYF
v_call: TRBV19; cdr3_aa: CASRAGYNEQFF
v_call: TRBV20-1; cdr3_aa: CSVPPGAETQYF
v_call: TRBV20-1; cdr3_aa: CSAALDRGRNSPLHF
v_call: TRBV27; cdr3_aa: CASSFSILNTEAFF
v_call: TRBV25-1; cdr3_aa: CASSEFRGNSYNEQFF
v_call: TRBV5-1; cdr3_aa: CASRSGTSGVQETQYF
v_call: TRBV2; cdr3_aa: CASSTGTGENEQYF
v_call: TRBV29-1; cdr3_aa: CSVEGTGRYNEQFF
v_call: TRBV7-2; cdr3_aa: CASSWTWNTEAFF
v_call: TRBV18; cdr3_aa: CASSPFDGGNEQFF
v_call: TRBV5-1; cdr3_aa: CASSLLGGEIETQYF
v_call: TRBV15; cdr3_aa: CATSRSPLAGLYEQYF
v_call: TRBV12-3/TRBV12-4; cdr3_aa: CASQPGTSGNSEQFF
v_call: TRBV7-8; cdr3_aa: CASSPQGGYQPQHF
v_call: TRBV20-1; cdr3_aa: CSARTGVNYEQYF
v_call: TRBV29-1; cdr3_aa: CSAVGGGYEQYF
v_call: TRBV15; cdr3_aa: CATSRGGPYGYTF
v_call: TRBV19; cdr3_aa: CASSEWGSSDTQYF
v_call: TRBV10-3; cdr3_aa: CAISPGDTQYF
v_call: TRBV7-2; cdr3_aa: CASSSNRVSGNTIYF
v_call: TRBV2; cdr3_aa: CASSRRLGKGDEQYF
v_call: TRBV7-9; cdr3_aa: CASSSTRDRGYEQYF
v_call: TRBV10-3; cdr3_aa: CAIKAGETDTQYF
v_call: TRBV7-8; cdr3_aa: CASSPRDRGSDEQFF
v_call: TRBV5-1; cdr3_aa: CASSLRGTSGGANIQYF
v_call: TRBV20-1; cdr3_aa: CSARFTGFRAQHF
v_call: TRBV7-9; cdr3_aa: CASSSYLAGAETQYF
v_call: TRBV20-1; cdr3_aa: CSARVSNTGELFF
v_call: TRBV7-9; cdr3_aa: CASSLWGGNQPQHF
v_call: TRBV12-3/TRBV12-4; cdr3_aa: CASSFVTGRIAGELFF
v_call: TRBV21-1; cdr3_aa: CASSTSGRYSYNEQFF